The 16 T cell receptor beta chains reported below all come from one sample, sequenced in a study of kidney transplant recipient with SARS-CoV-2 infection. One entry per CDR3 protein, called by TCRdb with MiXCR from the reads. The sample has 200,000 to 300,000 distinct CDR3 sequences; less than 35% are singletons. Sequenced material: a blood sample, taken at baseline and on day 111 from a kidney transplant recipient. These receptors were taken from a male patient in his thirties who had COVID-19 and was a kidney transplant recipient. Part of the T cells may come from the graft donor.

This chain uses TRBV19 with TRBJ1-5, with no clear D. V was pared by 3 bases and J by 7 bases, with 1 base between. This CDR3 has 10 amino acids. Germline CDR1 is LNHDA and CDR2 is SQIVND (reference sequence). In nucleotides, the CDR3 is TGTGCCAGTAGTATCCAGCCCCAGCATTTT. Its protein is CASSIQPQHF.

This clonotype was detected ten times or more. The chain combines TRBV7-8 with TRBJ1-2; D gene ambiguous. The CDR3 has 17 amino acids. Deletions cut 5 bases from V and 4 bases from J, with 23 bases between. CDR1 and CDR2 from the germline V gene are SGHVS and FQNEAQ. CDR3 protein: CASSHWRFTRKTYGYTF. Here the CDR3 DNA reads TGTGCCAGCAGCCACTGGCGGTTTACCCGAAAGACCTATGGCTACACCTTC.

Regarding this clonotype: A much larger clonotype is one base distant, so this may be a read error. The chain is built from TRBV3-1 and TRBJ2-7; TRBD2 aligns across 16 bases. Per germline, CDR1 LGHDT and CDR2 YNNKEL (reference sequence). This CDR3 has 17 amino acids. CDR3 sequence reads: CASRQEGTSGRAYGQYF. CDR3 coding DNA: TGTGCCAGCAGGCAGGAAGGGACTAGCGGGAGGGCGTACGGGCAGTACTTC.

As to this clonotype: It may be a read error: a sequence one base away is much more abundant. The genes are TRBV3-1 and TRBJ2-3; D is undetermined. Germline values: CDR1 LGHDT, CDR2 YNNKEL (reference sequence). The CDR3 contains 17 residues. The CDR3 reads CASSAQIPISFSETRYF. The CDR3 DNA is TGTGCCAGCAGCGCACAAATTCCCATTTCTTTCTCTGAGACCCGGTACTTC.

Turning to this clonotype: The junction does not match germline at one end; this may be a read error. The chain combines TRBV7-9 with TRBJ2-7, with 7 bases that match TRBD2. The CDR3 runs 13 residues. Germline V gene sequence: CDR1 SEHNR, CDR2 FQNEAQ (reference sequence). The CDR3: CASSSGLDYKQCF. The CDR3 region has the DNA TGTGCCAGCAGTTCTGGACTAGACTACAAGCAGTGCTTC.

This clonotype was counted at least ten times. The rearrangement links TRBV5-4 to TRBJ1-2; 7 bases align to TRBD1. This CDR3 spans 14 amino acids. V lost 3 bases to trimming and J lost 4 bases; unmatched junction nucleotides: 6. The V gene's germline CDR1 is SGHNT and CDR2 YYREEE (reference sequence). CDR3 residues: CASSSETGIYGYTF. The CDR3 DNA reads TGTGCCAGCAGCTCAGAGACAGGGATCTATGGCTACACCTTC.

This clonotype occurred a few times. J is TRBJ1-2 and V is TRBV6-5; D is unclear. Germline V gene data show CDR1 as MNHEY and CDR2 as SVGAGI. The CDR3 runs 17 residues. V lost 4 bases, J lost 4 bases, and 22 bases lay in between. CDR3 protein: CASSSIPSMRKTYGYTF. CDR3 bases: TGTGCCAGCAGTTCAATCCCCTCTATGCGAAAGACCTATGGCTACACCTTC.

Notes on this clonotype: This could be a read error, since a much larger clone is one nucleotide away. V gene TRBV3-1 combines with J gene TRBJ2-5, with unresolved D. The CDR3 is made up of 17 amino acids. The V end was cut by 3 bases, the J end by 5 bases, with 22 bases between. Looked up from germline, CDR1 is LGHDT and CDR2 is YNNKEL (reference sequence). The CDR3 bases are TGTGCCAGCAGCCAGCATATTCCCATTTCTTTCTCTGAGACCCAGTACTTC. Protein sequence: CASSQHIPISFSETQYF.

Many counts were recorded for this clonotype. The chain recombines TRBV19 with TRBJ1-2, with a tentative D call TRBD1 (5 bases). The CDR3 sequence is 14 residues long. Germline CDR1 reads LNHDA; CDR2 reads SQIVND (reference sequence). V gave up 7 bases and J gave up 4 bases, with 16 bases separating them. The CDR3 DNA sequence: TGTGCCAGTACCCCGGGCCAGGGTGGCTATGGCTACACCTTC. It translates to CASTPGQGGYGYTF.

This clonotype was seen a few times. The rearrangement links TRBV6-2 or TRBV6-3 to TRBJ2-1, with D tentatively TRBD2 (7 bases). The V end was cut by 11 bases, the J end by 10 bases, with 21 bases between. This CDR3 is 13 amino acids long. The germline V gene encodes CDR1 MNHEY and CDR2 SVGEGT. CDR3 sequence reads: CARQGRGAWEQFF. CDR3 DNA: TGTGCCCGCCAAGGACGGGGGGCCTGGGAGCAGTTCTTC.

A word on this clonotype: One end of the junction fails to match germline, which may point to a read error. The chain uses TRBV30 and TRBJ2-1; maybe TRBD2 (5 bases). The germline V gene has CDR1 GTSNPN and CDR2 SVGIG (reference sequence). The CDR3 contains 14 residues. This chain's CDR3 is CAWSVGSSYNEQSF. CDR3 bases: TGTGCCTGGAGTGTAGGGAGCTCCTACAATGAGCAGTCCTTC.

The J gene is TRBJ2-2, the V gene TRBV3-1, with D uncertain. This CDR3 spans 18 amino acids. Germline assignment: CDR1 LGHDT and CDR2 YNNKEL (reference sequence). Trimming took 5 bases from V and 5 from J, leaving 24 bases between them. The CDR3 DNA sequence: TGTGCCAGCAGCTACCACGCTCCCATTTCAGGCTTGACCGGGGAGCTGTTTTTT. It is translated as CASSYHAPISGLTGELFF.

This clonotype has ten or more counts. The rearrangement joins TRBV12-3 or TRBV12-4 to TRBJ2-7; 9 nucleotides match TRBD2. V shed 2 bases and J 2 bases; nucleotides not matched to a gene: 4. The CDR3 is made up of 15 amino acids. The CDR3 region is CASSLSSGGTYEQYF. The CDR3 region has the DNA TGTGCCAGCAGTTTATCCAGCGGGGGGACCTACGAGCAGTACTTC.

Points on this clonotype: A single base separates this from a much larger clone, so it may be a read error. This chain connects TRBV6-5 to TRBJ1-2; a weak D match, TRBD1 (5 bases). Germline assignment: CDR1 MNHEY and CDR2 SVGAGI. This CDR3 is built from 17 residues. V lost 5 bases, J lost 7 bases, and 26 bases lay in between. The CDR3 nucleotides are TGTGCCAGCAGTAAGCCACAGGAATGTAGAAAGACCTGTGGCTACACCTTC. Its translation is CASSKPQECRKTCGYTF.

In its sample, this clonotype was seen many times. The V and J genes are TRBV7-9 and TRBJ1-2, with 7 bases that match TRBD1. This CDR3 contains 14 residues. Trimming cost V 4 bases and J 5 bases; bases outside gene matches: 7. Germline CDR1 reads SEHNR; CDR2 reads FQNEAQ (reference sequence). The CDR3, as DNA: TGTGCCAGCAGCTCCCGGGACAGTCAGTATGGCTACACCTTC. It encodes CASSSRDSQYGYTF. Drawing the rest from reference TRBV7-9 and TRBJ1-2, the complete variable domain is DTGVSQNPRHKITKRGQNVTFRCDPISEHNRLYWYRQTLGQGPEFLTYFQNEAQLEKSRLLSDRFSAERPKGSFSTLEIQRTEQGDSAMYLCASSSRDSQYGYTFGSGTRLTVV.

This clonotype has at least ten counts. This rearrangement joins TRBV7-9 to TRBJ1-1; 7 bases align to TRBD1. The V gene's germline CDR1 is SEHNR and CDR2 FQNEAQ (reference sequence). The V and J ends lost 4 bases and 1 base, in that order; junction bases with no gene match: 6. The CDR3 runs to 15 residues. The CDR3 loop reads CASSSGGTANTEAFF. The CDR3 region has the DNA TGTGCCAGCAGCTCAGGGGGGACAGCGAACACTGAAGCTTTCTTT.